The clone carrying this T cell receptor (beta chain) was observed at least ten times. Its antigen remains unidentified. CDR3 length: 15 residues. Between the trimmed V and J ends, which lost 7 bases and 0 bases, there was a span of 15 bases. Germline CDR1 reads SNHLY; CDR2 reads FYNNEI. The lymph nodes were axillary draining lymph nodes from breast cancer patients. TCRdb re-analysed the multiplex PCR reads in MiXCR, keeping a single row per CDR3 protein. The sample yields 85,000 to 130,000 distinct CDR3 sequences, around 20% seen once. The sample is drawn from a study of breast tumors, draining lymph nodes, adjacent tissues. Notes on the study in general: That most tumor T cells come from lymph nodes remained unproven. The data were judged consistent with most tumor T cells coming from lymph node and expanding in tumor. Tumors had less TCR diversity than lymph nodes, more than nontumor tissue.

Sequenced: axillary lymph node tissue. The sequence came from a female donor with breast cancer. Some clones in this sample may be carry-over from other donors' samples. The rearrangement joins TRBV2 to TRBJ2-5; possible D gene TRBD2, 5 bases. The CDR3 sequence is CASIRGLQNQETQYF. As DNA, the CDR3 is TGTGCCAGCATCCGGGGTCTCCAAAACCAAGAGACCCAGTACTTC.